This T cell receptor (beta chain) stems from a study of blood T cell repertoires in COVID-19. This clone was picked up one time. TCRdb's copy holds only in-frame clones and misses some; the assay was immunoSEQ multiplex PCR. The sample lists 190,000 or so clones, around nine tenths occurring once. Germline CDR1 and CDR2: SGHNT and YENEEA. With 4 bases removed from V and 5 bases from J, the gap between germline ends came to 15 bases. The CDR3 contains 14 residues. The TCR sequence derives from a woman aged 18-29 years who had recovered from COVID-19. The sample comprised peripheral blood. This chain connects TRBV11-3 to TRBJ2-7; possible D gene TRBD1, 6 bases. This CDR3 reads CASSSTGISDEQYF. The CDR3 DNA sequence: TGTGCCAGCAGCTCCACAGGGATTTCAGACGAGCAGTACTTC.